This entry lists 22 T cell receptor beta chains sequenced from one sample in a study of blood T cell repertoires in COVID-19. Generated by immunoSEQ multiplex PCR, the TCRdb table keeps only in-frame clones and is missing some. This sample has 110,000 or so clones, with more than 70% found just once. Sequenced sample: peripheral blood. These receptors came from a woman aged 70-85 years who had recovered from COVID-19.

The genes are TRBV19 and TRBJ2-1; the match to TRBD1 covers 10 bases. Germline V gene data show CDR1 as LNHDA and CDR2 as SQIVND (reference sequence). The CDR3 totals 14 residues. Unmatched junction bases numbered 0, after V lost 6 bases and J lost 1 base. CDR3 amino acids: CASRDRGSYNEQFF. The CDR3 DNA sequence: TGTGCCAGTAGGGACAGGGGGTCCTACAATGAGCAGTTCTTC.

The chain joins TRBV28 to TRBJ1-5; D gene ambiguous. Germline V gives CDR1 MDHEN, CDR2 SYDVKM. Trimming took off 6 bases at V and 3 bases at J, with 9 bases between the two ends. The CDR3 covers 13 residues. CDR3: CASRFSPNQPQHF. Written as DNA, the CDR3 is TGTGCCAGCAGATTCTCCCCCAATCAGCCCCAGCATTTT.

In this sample, this clone turned up once. J is TRBJ2-3 and V is TRBV5-4, with a possible D match to TRBD2 (5 bases). CDR3 length: 14 residues. V lost 2 bases to trimming and J lost 1 base, with 8 bases between them. Looked up from germline, CDR1 is SGHNT and CDR2 is YYREEE (reference sequence). The CDR3 protein is CASSLADRTDTQYF. CDR3 sequence (DNA): TGTGCCAGCAGCTTAGCGGACCGCACAGATACGCAGTATTTT.

The CDR3 DNA follows: TGTGCCAGCAGTTTAGCAGGCCTTGAAGCTTTCTTT. It codes for CASSLAGLEAFF. This rearrangement joins TRBV28 to TRBJ1-1; D is unclear. V was cut by 2 bases and J by 7 bases, with 8 bases left in between. CDR3 length: 12 residues. In germline, CDR1 is MDHEN, CDR2 SYDVKM. The whole variable domain, filled in from reference TRBV28 and TRBJ1-1, reads DVKVTQSSRYLVKRTGEKVFLECVQDMDHENMFWYRQDPGLGLRLIYFSYDVKMKEKGDIPEGYSVSREKKERFSLILESASTNQTSMYLCASSLAGLEAFFGQGTRLTVV.

The rearrangement links TRBV28 to TRBJ2-5; 8 positions match TRBD1. Germline loops: CDR1 MDHEN, CDR2 SYDVKM. This CDR3 spans 15 amino acids. V lost 6 bases to trimming and J lost 5 bases; unmatched junction nucleotides: 11. As DNA, the CDR3 is TGTGCCAGCAGGCCCGGACAGGGAAGGGGGGAGACCCAGTACTTC. Its protein product is CASRPGQGRGETQYF.

This clone is classed as medium-sized (0.01 to 0.1%). The chain combines TRBV27 with TRBJ2-5, with a weak D call TRBD1 (5 bases). CDR1 is MNHEY and CDR2 is SMNVEV in the germline V gene (reference sequence). The CDR3 is made up of 14 amino acids. The ends were cut back, 0 bases at V and 5 bases at J, with 10 bases in the middle. In nucleotides, the CDR3 is TGTGCCAGCAGTTTATCGGGGCCTCGGGAGACCCAGTACTTC. Translating gives CASSLSGPRETQYF.

J is TRBJ1-5 and V is TRBV4-1, with D unclear. V lost 3 bases, J lost 0 bases, and 15 bases lay in between. The V gene's germline CDR1 is MGHRA and CDR2 YSYEKL. The CDR3 extends over 17 amino acids. The CDR3 bases are TGCGCCAGCAGCCAGAGGGTTTCAACCCATAGCAATCAGCCCCAGCATTTT. Its translation: CASSQRVSTHSNQPQHF.

The J gene is TRBJ1-1, the V gene TRBV24-1, with D possibly being TRBD1 (6 bases). This CDR3 region has 13 residues. The V end was cut by 1 base, the J end by 5 bases, with 7 bases between. Germline CDR1 is KGHDR and CDR2 is SFDVKD. The CDR3 loop reads CATSDFRGTEAFF. CDR3 in DNA: TGTGCCACCAGTGATTTTAGGGGGACTGAAGCTTTCTTT.

This rearrangement joins TRBV11-2 to TRBJ2-7; possible D gene TRBD2, 7 bases. This CDR3 has 16 residues. Germline CDR1 reads SGHAT; CDR2 reads FQNNGV. V was pared by 1 base and J by 2 bases, with 15 bases between. The CDR3 DNA follows: TGTGCCAGCAGCTTAGTATGGCGGGGGCCCGCCTACGAGCAGTACTTC. It is translated as CASSLVWRGPAYEQYF. The variable domain in full, completed from reference TRBV11-2 and TRBJ2-7, reads EAGVAQSPRYKIIEKRQSVAFWCNPISGHATLYWYQQILGQGPKLLIQFQNNGVVDDSQLPKDRFSAERLKGVDSTLKIQPAKLEDSAVYLCASSLVWRGPAYEQYFGPGTRLTVT.

The chain has TRBV7-2 and TRBJ2-5; possibly TRBD1 for D (6 bases). The CDR3 runs to 18 residues. Germline V lookup: CDR1 SGHTA, CDR2 FQGNSA. The ends were cut back, 0 bases at V and 1 base at J, with 18 bases in the middle. CDR3 sequence (DNA): TGTGCCAGCAGCTTAGCGCCCGGTGGGGGCGTCGGCCAAGAGACCCAGTACTTC. Amino acid sequence: CASSLAPGGGVGQETQYF.

This rearrangement joins TRBV29-1 to TRBJ2-2; 10 bases map to TRBD1. In germline, CDR1 is SQVTM, CDR2 ANQGSEA. This CDR3 region has 13 residues. Germline trimming cut 7 bases from V and 8 bases from J; bases unmatched to any gene: 7. CDR3 protein: CSGRDRGLGELFF. For the CDR3, the DNA is TGCAGCGGCCGGGACAGGGGCCTGGGGGAGCTGTTTTTT.

This chain joins TRBV2 and TRBJ2-5; a possible D gene is TRBD2 (5 bases). The germline CDR1 and CDR2 sequences are SNHLY and FYNNEI. CDR3 length: 12 amino acids. Trimming pared 3 bases from V and 6 bases from J, leaving 8 bases between. Here the CDR3 reads CASSDRGKTQYF. As DNA, the CDR3 is TGTGCCAGCAGTGACCGGGGAAAGACCCAGTACTTC.

In its sample, this clone was seen a few times. The CDR3 spells CASSYQTGHPSYEQYF. Here the CDR3 DNA reads TGTGCCAGCAGTTACCAGACAGGGCACCCCTCCTACGAGCAGTACTTC. V and J are TRBV6-6 and TRBJ2-7; 7 bases align to TRBD1. Germline trimming cut 2 bases from V and 0 bases from J; bases unmatched to any gene: 7. Looked up from germline, CDR1 is MNHNY and CDR2 is SVGAGI (reference sequence). This CDR3 has 16 amino acids.

This chain joins TRBV7-2 and TRBJ1-5; 7 bases are shared with TRBD1. Trimming removed 5 bases from V and 7 bases from J; junction bases left unmatched: 11. The CDR3 length is 15 residues. Looked up from germline, CDR1 is SGHTA and CDR2 is FQGNSA. DNA of the CDR3: TGTGCCAGCAGCCCCCAGGGACAGAACGGGCAGCCCCAGCATTTT. Translation: CASSPQGQNGQPQHF.

The chain links TRBV12-3 or TRBV12-4 to TRBJ1-1; D is undetermined. The V end was cut by 4 bases, the J end by 11 bases, with 17 bases between. CDR3 length: 13 amino acids. The CDR3 nucleotides are TGTGCCAGCAGTTGGAACAGCCCCGACGCGGCTTTCTTT. Translated, it gives CASSWNSPDAAFF.

The chain combines TRBV30 with TRBJ1-4, with D possibly matching TRBD1 (5 bases). CDR1 GTSNPN and CDR2 SVGIG come from the germline V gene (reference sequence). Trimming cost V 5 bases and J 4 bases, with 11 bases left between them. CDR3 length equals 13 residues. In DNA form, the CDR3 reads TGTGCCTGGTCGACAGTCCTTAATGAAAAACTGTTTTTT. Translating it yields CAWSTVLNEKLFF.

The gene calls are TRBV10-3 and TRBJ2-3; 7 bases agree with TRBD1. CDR1 is ENHRY, CDR2 SYGVKD, per germline. J was trimmed by 2 bases and V by 6 bases; bases with no gene match: 11. The CDR3 runs to 16 residues. The CDR3 protein is CAISPVGDSHTDTQYF. In DNA form, the CDR3 reads TGTGCCATCAGCCCCGTCGGGGACAGTCACACAGATACGCAGTATTTT.

The chain combines TRBV9 with TRBJ2-1, with D maybe TRBD1 (5 bases). CDR3 length: 17 residues. The germline CDR1 and CDR2 sequences are SGDLS and YYNGEE. V was clipped by 4 bases and J by 0 bases, with 17 bases between them. CDR3 nucleotide sequence: TGTGCCAGCAGCCCACGCATCAGGGCGAGCTCCTACAATGAGCAGTTCTTC. Encoded protein: CASSPRIRASSYNEQFF.

This sequence joins TRBV2 and TRBJ1-1; 9 positions match TRBD1. V dropped 8 bases and J dropped 10; count of bases not matched to a gene: 11. The CDR3 extends over 13 amino acids. Germline assignment: CDR1 SNHLY and CDR2 FYNNEI. CDR3 amino acids: CASGTIQGAGAFF. CDR3 nucleotide sequence: TGTGCCAGCGGTACTATACAGGGGGCCGGAGCTTTCTTT. Combining the CDR3 with reference TRBV2 and TRBJ1-1 gives the whole variable domain EPEVTQTPSHQVTQMGQEVILRCVPISNHLYFYWYRQILGQKVEFLVSFYNNEISEKSEIFDDQFSVERPDGSNFTLKIRSTKLEDSAMYFCASGTIQGAGAFFGQGTRLTVV.

J is TRBJ2-7 and V is TRBV5-1, with D tentatively TRBD2 (5 bases). This CDR3 is built from 14 residues. In germline, CDR1 is SGHRS, CDR2 YFSETQ. Trimming took 0 bases from V and 2 from J, leaving 9 bases between them. The CDR3 DNA sequence: TGCGCCAGCAGCTTGGGTCCTAGCCCCTACGAGCAGTACTTC. Protein product: CASSLGPSPYEQYF.

This chain connects TRBV6-5 to TRBJ2-1; tentative D call: TRBD1 (6 bases). The CDR3 runs 14 residues. Germline CDR1 is MNHEY and CDR2 is SVGAGI. Deletions cut 6 bases from V and 7 bases from J, with 16 bases between. The CDR3 is CASRGSGANNEQFF. The DNA for the CDR3 is TGTGCCAGCAGAGGCTCAGGGGCTAATAATGAGCAGTTCTTC.

The chain joins TRBV27 to TRBJ1-4; D is undetermined. The CDR3 consists of 15 residues. From germline, CDR1 is MNHEY and CDR2 SMNVEV (reference sequence). V lost 5 bases and J 6 bases, leaving 16 bases between the germline ends. CDR3 DNA sequence: TGTGCCAGCAGTCCGACCTGGAGTCTCGATGAAAAACTGTTTTTT. As protein: CASSPTWSLDEKLFF.